This T cell receptor (beta chain) was identified in a study of beta chain features in type 1 diabetes. Whole-study findings and limits: Within patients, naive, central memory and Treg TCRB repertoires seemed more similar than within healthy donors.

Purity above 95% was achieved in all sorted populations. The CDR3 totals 15 residues. V lost 6 bases, J lost 5 bases, and 9 bases stayed unmatched. Germline loops: CDR1 MNHEY, CDR2 SMNVEV (reference sequence). On this clone itself: Its matching antigen is unknown.

Reverse transcription of all isolated RNA meant that expressed TCRB transcripts were sequenced. Regulatory, naive and central memory T cell samples averaged about 3.57 million reads. Repertoires were generated with immunoSEQ multiplex PCR, while TCRdb's copy carries only in-frame clones and drops some. The data contain about 220,000 clones, about a tenth of them seen just once; the ten biggest clones take up 1% to 1.5%. The clonotype comes from a man aged 18 to 30 in good health. The sample comprised central memory CD4+ T cells from blood. The rearrangement joins TRBV27 to TRBJ2-3, with 9 positions matching TRBD1. The CDR3, as DNA: TGTGCCAGCAGGGCCCGGGACAGGGTGGGAGATACGCAGTATTTT. Translation: CASRARDRVGDTQYF.